These 24 T cell receptor beta chains were all obtained from the same sample, sequenced in a study of T-cell reconstitution after alpha-beta-depleted transplantation in children. Library preparation (for TCRbeta) was performed with unique molecular identifiers. TCRdb analysed the PCR reads with MiXCR anew, one entry per CDR3 protein. Among around 370,000 distinct CDR3 sequences listed, 15% to 20% were seen once. This specimen consisted of PBMCs, mostly from graft donor cells, obtained 360 days after TCRalphabeta/CD19-depleted stem cell transplant. The receptors stem from a male patient aged 2-9 years who had a stem cell transplant for acute lymphoblastic leukemia, so the T cells may come from the graft donor.

This chain uses TRBV11-1 with TRBJ2-1; 11 positions agree with TRBD2. Per the germline V gene, CDR1 is SGHAT and CDR2 is FQDESV (reference sequence). This CDR3 spans 18 amino acids. The V segment lost 2 bases and the J segment 0 bases; nucleotides outside the gene matches: 6. CDR3 DNA: TGTGCCAGCAGCTTACCCCTAGCGGGAGGTCCCTCCTACAATGAGCAGTTCTTC. It is translated as CASSLPLAGGPSYNEQFF.

This clonotype was seen more than once but under ten times. CDR3 sequence: CSVEGGSGELFF. CDR3 coding DNA: TGCAGCGTTGAAGGGGGATCCGGGGAGCTGTTTTTT. The chain employs TRBV29-1 and TRBJ2-2, with D unclear. There are 12 residues in the CDR3. The V gene's germline CDR1 is SQVTM and CDR2 ANQGSEA. Trimming took 1 base from V and 6 from J, leaving 6 bases between them.

The sample holds a few counts of this clonotype. This chain connects TRBV11-1 to TRBJ2-5, with D possibly matching TRBD1 (6 bases). CDR1 SGHAT and CDR2 FQDESV come from the germline V gene (reference sequence). There are 18 residues in the CDR3. The V and J ends lost 2 bases and 2 bases respectively, with 21 bases between them. The CDR3 loop reads CASSLSPYVGTSQETQYF. CDR3 DNA: TGTGCCAGCAGCTTATCCCCCTACGTCGGGACAAGTCAAGAGACCCAGTACTTC.

In this sample, this clonotype turned up a few times. The V call is TRBV27, the J call TRBJ2-1; 10 bases align to TRBD2. This CDR3 comprises 17 residues. V trimming: 1 base; J trimming: 11 bases; junction bases outside the gene matches: 14. Germline CDR1 and CDR2: MNHEY and SMNVEV (reference sequence). The CDR3 bases are TGTGCCAGCAGTTTATGGCAAGGGGGGGCTAGCGGGAGTAAGCAGTTCTTC. Protein: CASSLWQGGASGSKQFF.

V is TRBV20-1 and J is TRBJ2-2, with 12 bases aligning to TRBD2. This CDR3 contains 15 residues. Looked up from germline, CDR1 is DFQATT and CDR2 is SNEGSKA (reference sequence). Unmatched junction bases numbered 6, after V lost 3 bases and J lost 7 bases. CDR3 DNA sequence: TGCAGTGCTAGGCCTCCTAGCGGGAGGGTCGGGGAGCTGTTTTTT. It specifies CSARPPSGRVGELFF.

This clonotype was seen a few times. The V call is TRBV4-3, the J call TRBJ2-1; perhaps TRBD1 as D (5 bases). Germline assignment: CDR1 LGHNA and CDR2 YSLEER. The germline V and J ends were trimmed by 4 bases and 2 bases, with 15 bases remaining between them. CDR3 length: 16 amino acids. CDR3 nucleotide sequence: TGCGCCAGCAGCCCAGTGGGGCCTAATGCCTACAATGAGCAGTTCTTC. Translating gives CASSPVGPNAYNEQFF.

This clonotype has a handful of counts. The genes are TRBV7-2 and TRBJ1-2, with 11 bases matching TRBD1. This CDR3 has 18 residues. Germline V gene data show CDR1 as SGHTA and CDR2 as FQGNSA. V lost 0 bases and J lost 1; bases outside the gene matches: 7. The DNA for the CDR3 is TGTGCCAGCAGCTTAGCCGGGACAGGGGGTGACCGTAACTATGGCTACACCTTC. Translation gives CASSLAGTGGDRNYGYTF.

V is TRBV3-1 and J is TRBJ2-2; tentative D call: TRBD1 (6 bases). Looked up from germline, CDR1 is LGHDT and CDR2 is YNNKEL (reference sequence). CDR3 length equals 16 residues. Trimming pared 4 bases from V and 7 bases from J, leaving 19 bases between. The CDR3 here is CASSPSDRIRDGELFF. The CDR3 DNA follows: TGTGCCAGCAGCCCATCCGACAGGATCCGGGACGGGGAGCTGTTTTTT.

The rearrangement links TRBV12-3 or TRBV12-4 to TRBJ2-3, with D possibly being TRBD2 (5 bases). The CDR3 length is 16 residues. The V and J ends lost 6 bases and 2 bases respectively, with 18 bases between them. The CDR3 protein is CASSPTFGGFTDTQYF. The CDR3 bases are TGTGCCAGCAGCCCTACCTTCGGCGGGTTCACAGATACGCAGTATTTT.

This clonotype was counted many times. V is TRBV20-1 and J is TRBJ2-5; no firm D call. The CDR3 extends over 12 amino acids. The germline V and J ends were trimmed by 2 bases and 4 bases, with 8 bases remaining between them. Looked up from germline, CDR1 is DFQATT and CDR2 is SNEGSKA (reference sequence). The CDR3, as DNA: TGCAGTGCTAGACGGAGAGGAGAGACCCAGTACTTC. It translates to CSARRRGETQYF.

This clonotype was found many times. The chain combines TRBV9 with TRBJ2-1; no clear D. CDR3 length: 13 residues. Germline assignment: CDR1 SGDLS and CDR2 YYNGEE. Trimming took 0 bases from V and 6 from J, leaving 7 bases between them. CDR3 loop: CASSVGGANEQFF. In nucleotides, the CDR3 is TGTGCCAGCAGCGTAGGAGGCGCCAATGAGCAGTTCTTC.

This clonotype was counted a single time. The chain carries TRBV27 and TRBJ1-6, with 8 bases identical to TRBD1. The V segment lost 5 bases and the J segment 10 bases; nucleotides outside the gene matches: 7. Germline CDR1 reads MNHEY; CDR2 reads SMNVEV (reference sequence). This CDR3 comprises 14 residues. This chain's CDR3 is CASSIQGARSPLHF. Here the CDR3 DNA reads TGTGCCAGCAGTATCCAGGGGGCCCGGTCACCCCTCCACTTT.

This chain joins TRBV4-1 and TRBJ2-4; D remains unclear. CDR3 length: 15 residues. Germline lookup yields CDR1 MGHRA and CDR2 YSYEKL. V lost 3 bases and J lost 0, with 9 bases in between. The CDR3 here is CASSQSSGAKNIQYF. For the CDR3, the DNA is TGCGCCAGCAGCCAGTCGTCGGGAGCCAAAAACATTCAGTACTTC.

This clonotype was detected only a few times. The chain employs TRBV6-2 or TRBV6-3 and TRBJ2-7, with D possibly matching TRBD1 (5 bases). There are 14 residues in the CDR3. The V end lost 5 bases, the J end lost 6 bases, and 17 bases lay between the germline ends. Germline V CDR1 and CDR2: MNHEY, SVGEGT. The CDR3 loop reads CASSLTVTHFEQYF. For the CDR3, the DNA is TGTGCCAGCAGTCTGACAGTTACCCATTTCGAGCAGTACTTC.

The chain recombines TRBV9 with TRBJ2-5; D is possibly TRBD1 (7 bases). V lost 3 bases, J lost 4 bases, and 16 bases lay in between. Germline CDR1 is SGDLS and CDR2 is YYNGEE. This CDR3 spans 15 amino acids. CDR3 bases: TGTGCCAGCAGCGGGACAGGAGGGGCGGGAGAGACCCAGTACTTC. Its protein is CASSGTGGAGETQYF.

This rearrangement joins TRBV4-2 to TRBJ1-5; D not resolved. This CDR3 region has 14 residues. Deletions cut 5 bases from V and 6 bases from J, with 14 bases between. Germline CDR1 reads LGHNA; CDR2 reads YNFKEQ. CDR3 sequence: CASSYDLVGQPQHF. The CDR3 coding sequence is TGTGCCAGCAGCTACGACCTAGTAGGTCAGCCCCAGCATTTT.

Regarding this clonotype: Because the CDR3 is missing its conserved closing phenylalanine or tryptophan, this is likely a read error. This chain uses TRBV6-5 with TRBJ2-1, with TRBD1 matching 9 bases. This CDR3 comprises 17 residues. The V and J ends lost 4 bases and 2 bases, in that order; junction bases with no gene match: 9. In germline, CDR1 is MNHEY, CDR2 SVGAGI. In nucleotides, the CDR3 is TGTGCCAGCAGTTCCCCGAGGACAGGGGAAACCTACAATGAGCAGTTCTAC. Its protein is CASSSPRTGETYNEQFY.

The chain links TRBV24-1 to TRBJ2-3, with 7 bases fitting TRBD1. From germline, CDR1 is KGHDR and CDR2 SFDVKD. The junction had 16 bases not matched to a gene; V was cut back by 4 bases and J by 7 bases. The CDR3 contains 17 residues. CDR3 nucleotides: TGTGCCACCAGTGACCCCCCGGGCAGGGGGAAAGGGTATACGCAGTATTTT. Its protein product is CATSDPPGRGKGYTQYF.

This clonotype was detected many times. This chain links TRBV6-2 or TRBV6-3 with TRBJ2-1; D may be TRBD1 or TRBD2 (5 bases each). CDR1 MNHEY and CDR2 SVGEGT come from the germline V gene. The CDR3 spans 15 residues. Between the trimmed V and J ends, which lost 0 bases and 4 bases, there was a span of 10 bases. The DNA of the CDR3 is TGTGCCAGCAGTTACTCGTCGGGGCGTTACAATGAGCAGTTCTTC. Its translation: CASSYSSGRYNEQFF.

This clonotype was seen only a few times. The chain is built from TRBV28 and TRBJ2-7, with 10 bases identical to TRBD2. The CDR3 is made up of 16 amino acids. Germline V gene sequence: CDR1 MDHEN, CDR2 SYDVKM. Unmatched junction bases numbered 11, after V lost 2 bases and J lost 7 bases. The CDR3 DNA reads as TGTGCCAGCAGTTTAACTAGCGGGACACGGGCGGAGGAGCAGTACTTC. Its translation is CASSLTSGTRAEEQYF.

The chain recombines TRBV5-1 with TRBJ2-1; D is perhaps TRBD2 (6 bases). The germline V and J ends were trimmed by 9 bases and 3 bases, with 25 bases remaining between them. Germline CDR1 reads SGHRS; CDR2 reads YFSETQ. The CDR3 loop spans 17 amino acids. CDR3 DNA: TGCGCCACCCGGGGTAAGAGCGGGCATACCCACTACAATGAGCAGTTCTTC. This sequence encodes CATRGKSGHTHYNEQFF.

This chain connects TRBV6-2 or TRBV6-3 to TRBJ2-7, with no clear D. This CDR3 has 16 residues. Germline loops: CDR1 MNHEY, CDR2 SVGEGT. Trimming removed 2 bases at V and 0 bases at J, with 14 bases between. CDR3 in DNA: TGTGCCAGCAGTTACCGACCAGGCGCCAGCTCCTACGAGCAGTACTTC. This translates into CASSYRPGASSYEQYF.

The rearrangement joins TRBV19 to TRBJ2-3, with a tentative D call TRBD1 (6 bases). The CDR3 is made up of 14 amino acids. Germline V gives CDR1 LNHDA, CDR2 SQIVND (reference sequence). V gave up 6 bases and J gave up 2 bases, with 12 bases separating them. CDR3: CASSWNRATDTQYF. The CDR3 nucleotides are TGTGCCAGTAGCTGGAACAGGGCCACAGATACGCAGTATTTT.

This clonotype was observed a handful of times. V gene TRBV6-5 combines with J gene TRBJ2-1, with D possibly matching TRBD1 (5 bases). Germline CDR1 is MNHEY and CDR2 is SVGAGI. The CDR3 loop spans 15 amino acids. V dropped 2 bases and J dropped 7 bases, with 15 bases sitting between them. As DNA, the CDR3 is TGTGCCAGCAGTTACCTTGGGGCCCTACAAAATGAGCAGTTCTTC. Translating it yields CASSYLGALQNEQFF.